These 15 T cell receptor beta chains were all obtained from the same sample, sequenced in a study of T cells in Graves' hyperthyroidism and ophthalmopathy. Amplification of TCR beta CDR3 regions was performed using RNA transcripts as template. HTBI primers were used for first-round RT-PCR of the TCR CDR3. TCRdb redid the calling of the multiplex PCR reads with MiXCR, one entry per CDR3 protein. Counted here are approximately 260,000 distinct CDR3 sequences, 13% to 15% occurring once; the ten biggest clones make up roughly 30%. Sequenced material: blood. These receptors were collected from a woman aged 50 to 60 with Graves' hyperthyroidism that later progressed to Graves' ophthalmopathy.

This clonotype occurred many times. The genes are TRBV2 and TRBJ2-7; D is uncertain. CDR3 length: 13 residues. The germline CDR1 and CDR2 sequences are SNHLY and FYNNEI. V lost 4 bases and J 2 bases, leaving 9 bases between the germline ends. CDR3 coding DNA: TGTGCCAGCAGTGCGACACTTACCTACGAGCAGTACTTC. Its protein is CASSATLTYEQYF.

J is TRBJ2-5 and V is TRBV19; 11 bases are shared with TRBD1. Trimming cost V 6 bases and J 5 bases; bases outside gene matches: 8. Germline V gives CDR1 LNHDA, CDR2 SQIVND (reference sequence). This CDR3 has 15 residues. This chain's CDR3 is CASSIRTGGLETQYF. The CDR3 DNA reads TGTGCCAGTAGCATCAGGACAGGGGGCTTGGAGACCCAGTACTTC.

This clonotype was observed a handful of times. The rearrangement joins TRBV6-1 to TRBJ1-6, with 7 bases aligning to TRBD1. Trimming at V came to 7 bases and at J to 6 bases, leaving 9 bases not matched to a gene. Looked up from germline, CDR1 is MNHNS and CDR2 is SASEGT. The CDR3 has 15 amino acids. The CDR3 here is CASTRGTASNSPLHF. Here the CDR3 DNA reads TGTGCCAGCACCAGAGGGACAGCCTCTAATTCACCCCTCCACTTT.

Ten or more counts support this clonotype. The V gene is TRBV18, the J gene TRBJ2-1; D ambiguous. Germline V gene sequence: CDR1 KGHSH, CDR2 LQKENI. The CDR3 loop spans 13 amino acids. Deletions cut 10 bases from V and 6 bases from J, with 16 bases between. CDR3 sequence reads: CATHDGPGNEQFF. In DNA form, the CDR3 reads TGTGCCACCCACGATGGTCCGGGCAATGAGCAGTTCTTC. The complete variable domain, with remaining parts taken from reference TRBV18 and TRBJ2-1, reads NAGVMQNPRHLVRRRGQEARLRCSPMKGHSHVYWYRQLPEEGLKFMVYLQKENIIDESGMPKERFSAEFPKEGPSILRIQQVVRGDSAAYFCATHDGPGNEQFFGPGTRLTVL.

This clonotype was counted many times. The chain carries TRBV7-9 and TRBJ2-7; 11 bases fit TRBD2. V lost 5 bases to trimming and J lost 2 bases; unmatched junction nucleotides: 8. The CDR3 loop spans 16 amino acids. CDR1 SEHNR and CDR2 FQNEAQ come from the germline V gene (reference sequence). CDR3 in DNA: TGTGCCAGCAGCCCACCGACTAGCGGGACCACCTACGAGCAGTACTTC. Its translation: CASSPPTSGTTYEQYF.

Only a few counts were recorded for this clonotype. V gene TRBV7-9 combines with J gene TRBJ2-2; 12 bases align to TRBD2. V was pared by 5 bases and J by 5 bases, with 9 bases of the junction left unmatched. The CDR3 has 17 residues. Germline assignment: CDR1 SEHNR and CDR2 FQNEAQ (reference sequence). The CDR3 sequence is CASSDGTGTSGTGELFF. The CDR3 DNA sequence: TGTGCCAGCAGCGATGGGACCGGGACTAGCGGGACCGGGGAGCTGTTTTTT.

This clonotype was detected many times. The chain combines TRBV2 with TRBJ2-3; D is unresolved. The V end was cut by 8 bases, the J end by 6 bases, with 12 bases between. Germline V gives CDR1 SNHLY, CDR2 FYNNEI. The length of the CDR3 is 12 residues. CDR3 DNA: TGTGCCAGCCATCCCGACGGGGATACGCAGTATTTT. Translating it yields CASHPDGDTQYF.

As regards this clonotype: This may stem from a read error, because a much larger clone lies one nucleotide away. This chain joins TRBV28 and TRBJ1-1; D call uncertain. The CDR3 runs to 15 residues. Trimming shortened V by 6 bases and J by 6 bases, and 20 bases separated the two germline ends. Germline V lookup: CDR1 MDHEN, CDR2 SYDVKM. CDR3 region: CASSTPGGRLPEAFF. CDR3 bases: TGTGCCAGCAGCACCCCCGGTGGCAGACTTCCTGAAGCTTTCTTT.

Many counts were recorded for this clonotype. The rearrangement uses TRBV2 and TRBJ2-5, with a possible D match to TRBD2 (5 bases). V lost 4 bases, J lost 5 bases, and 11 bases lay in between. The V gene's germline CDR1 is SNHLY and CDR2 FYNNEI. The CDR3 runs to 13 residues. As DNA, the CDR3 is TGTGCCAGCAGTGTACTCAAGCGGGAGACCCAGTACTTC. Amino acids: CASSVLKRETQYF. Together with reference TRBV2 and TRBJ2-5, the CDR3 gives the full variable domain: EPEVTQTPSHQVTQMGQEVILRCVPISNHLYFYWYRQILGQKVEFLVSFYNNEISEKSEIFDDQFSVERPDGSNFTLKIRSTKLEDSAMYFCASSVLKRETQYFGPGTRLLVL.

The J gene is TRBJ1-2, the V gene TRBV9; 9 positions match TRBD1. The CDR3 covers 16 residues. V lost 0 bases, J lost 0 bases, and 3 bases stayed unmatched. Germline V CDR1 and CDR2: SGDLS, YYNGEE. The CDR3 here is CASSVDGQGSNYGYTF. DNA of the CDR3: TGTGCCAGCAGCGTAGATGGACAGGGGTCTAACTATGGCTACACCTTC.

The sample holds many counts of this clonotype. This sequence joins TRBV20-1 and TRBJ1-2; D may be TRBD1 (6 bases). V was shortened by 0 bases and J by 5 bases, with 22 bases between the two germline ends. Germline V lookup: CDR1 DFQATT, CDR2 SNEGSKA (reference sequence). This CDR3 contains 17 residues. In nucleotides, the CDR3 is TGCAGTGCTAGAGATCATGGTTTCAGGGGAGGGGTTTATGGCTACACCTTC. It specifies CSARDHGFRGGVYGYTF.

This clonotype showed up many times. The chain carries TRBV19 and TRBJ1-2, with unresolved D. The CDR3 extends over 19 amino acids. V lost 7 bases and J lost 0, with 27 bases in between. The germline V gene has CDR1 LNHDA and CDR2 SQIVND (reference sequence). This chain's CDR3 is CASNPLLSVGQQTNYGYTF. CDR3 bases: TGTGCCAGTAACCCGCTACTCTCGGTTGGGCAGCAAACTAACTATGGCTACACCTTC.

This clonotype was seen repeatedly, ten times or more. The chain couples TRBV7-9 to TRBJ1-5; the D gene is possibly TRBD1 (5 bases). With 5 bases removed from V and 3 bases from J, the gap between germline ends came to 17 bases. This CDR3 has 16 residues. The V gene's germline CDR1 is SEHNR and CDR2 FQNEAQ (reference sequence). This CDR3 reads CASSPPTGGDNQPQHF. CDR3 coding DNA: TGTGCCAGCAGCCCACCGACGGGGGGAGACAATCAGCCCCAGCATTTT.

Points on this clonotype: One end of the junction does not line up with germline, which may come from a read error. This chain joins TRBV6-1 and TRBJ1-2; a possible D gene is TRBD1 (5 bases). Per germline, CDR1 MNHNS and CDR2 SASEGT. The CDR3 spans 15 residues. CDR3 protein: CASTEEGRENYGYTF. CDR3 coding DNA: TGTGCCAGCACTGAAGAGGGCAGGGAAAACTATGGCTACACCTTC.

This clonotype was observed a few times. The rearrangement uses TRBV6-1 and TRBJ1-3; D is unclear. The germline V gene has CDR1 MNHNS and CDR2 SASEGT. Trimming removed 6 bases from V and 8 bases from J, with 14 bases in between. The CDR3 loop spans 13 amino acids. In nucleotides, the CDR3 is TGTGCCAGCAGAAAGATTTTCAGCGACACCATATATTTT. Translation gives CASRKIFSDTIYF.